Listed below are T cell receptor beta chains from one sample, sequenced in a study of cytomegalovirus exposure and HLA in healthy donors. Sequencing was performed with immunoSEQ multiplex PCR; in TCRdb, only in-frame clones are kept and a portion is missing. Here the sample spans about 120,000 clones, roughly 79% being singletons. The sequencing input was PBMCs. The receptors come from a woman aged 25-40 years in good health and CMV-seronegative. Each CDR3 is given with its conserved first and last residue. Fields, in order: clone size, V gene, D gene, J gene, CDR3 DNA, CDR3 protein. The D gene is left open where the match is weak. The listing skips clone size in some rows; elsewhere it reads once, few, many or a size class.

>NA|TRBV23-1|TRBD2|TRBJ2-2
TGCGCCAGCAGTCGACCGAAGCGGGAGATCACCGGGGAGCTGTTTTTT
CASSRPKREITGELFF
>NA|TRBV10-3|TRBD2|TRBJ2-1
TGTGCCATCAATTCGGCTAGCGGTCGAGGAGGGAATGAGCAGTTCTTC
CAINSASGRGGNEQFF
>NA|TRBV28|NA|TRBJ2-5
TGTGCCAGCAGTTTACCTCAGGCGAACCAGTACTTC
CASSLPQANQYF
>NA|TRBV7-9|NA|TRBJ1-1
TGTGCCAGCAGCCGTTCGCAGGGGTTGAACACTGAAGCTTTCTTT
CASSRSQGLNTEAFF
>once|TRBV7-9|TRBD1|TRBJ1-4
TGTGCCAGCAGCTTAGGCAGGGGGCCGGGTGAAAAACTGTTTTTT
CASSLGRGPGEKLFF
>NA|TRBV21-1|NA|TRBJ2-7
TGTGCCAGCAGCAAAGGGGACAGCAACTACGAGCAGTACTTC
CASSKGDSNYEQYF
>NA|TRBV5-1|TRBD2|TRBJ2-2
TGCGCCAGCAGCTTGGAGGCTAGCGGGAGTTCTTGGGCCGGGGAGCTGTTTTTT
CASSLEASGSSWAGELFF
>NA|TRBV28|NA|TRBJ2-7
TGTGCCAGCAGTAGGCCCAGGGGCCAATTAAGCTCCTACGAGCAGTACTTC
CASSRPRGQLSSYEQYF
>NA|TRBV10-3|NA|TRBJ2-6
TGTGCCATCAGTGAGTACGGGGCTGGGGCCAACGTCCTGACTTTC
CAISEYGAGANVLTF
>NA|TRBV5-1|TRBD1|TRBJ1-2
TGCGCCAGCAGCTGGACAGGGGGTAACTATGGCTACACCTTC
CASSWTGGNYGYTF
>NA|TRBV19|NA|TRBJ2-2
TGTGCCAGTATCCCAGGGTCCGGGAACACCGGGGAGCTGTTTTTT
CASIPGSGNTGELFF
>NA|TRBV7-9|TRBD2|TRBJ2-7
TGTGCCAGCAGCTTAGCCGGGAGGGCCAACCGCGAGCAGTACTTC
CASSLAGRANREQYF
>once|TRBV7-2|TRBD2|TRBJ2-1
TGTGCCAGCAGCTTAATCTCAAGGCGGGGGGGTGAGCAGTTCTTC
CASSLISRRGGEQFF
>NA|TRBV5-1|NA|TRBJ2-7
TGCGCCAGCAGCTTCCGGACAGACAGCATTCCCTACGAGCAGTACTTC
CASSFRTDSIPYEQYF
>NA|TRBV7-9|NA|TRBJ2-5
TGTGCCAGCAGCTTATCCCGCGGGAAAGAGACCCAGTACTTC
CASSLSRGKETQYF
>few|TRBV27|TRBD1|TRBJ1-5
TGTGCCAGCAGTAGCAACAGGGGGCCTCAGCCCCAGCATTTT
CASSSNRGPQPQHF
>NA|TRBV19|TRBD2|TRBJ2-1
TGTGCCAGTAGCCTATTAGGGCTAGCGGGAGGGAATGAGCAGTTCTTC
CASSLLGLAGGNEQFF
>NA|TRBV28|NA|TRBJ2-6
TGTGCCAGCAGTCTAAAGCCGGGTCGGGGGGCCAACGTCCTGACTTTC
CASSLKPGRGANVLTF
>NA|TRBV19|TRBD2|TRBJ2-6
TGTGCCAGTAGTATAAGGCTAGCGGGATCCCTCTCTGGGGCCAACGTTCTGACTTTC
CASSIRLAGSLSGANVLTF
>NA|TRBV4-2|NA|TRBJ2-1
TGTGCCAGCAGCCACCCTAGTAGCTATGAGCAGTTCTTC
CASSHPSSYEQFF
>NA|TRBV7-2|NA|TRBJ2-2
TGTGCCAGCAGCCTTACTAGGTTGAACACCGGGGAGCTGTTTTTT
CASSLTRLNTGELFF
>NA|TRBV14|NA|TRBJ2-1
TGTGCCAGCAGTGGACTGGGGAGCTCCTACAATGAGCAGTTCTTC
CASSGLGSSYNEQFF
>NA|TRBV7-2|NA|TRBJ1-2
TGTGCCAGCAGCTTAGGTCTAGGTTCCGGCTACACCTTC
CASSLGLGSGYTF
>NA|TRBV11-2|NA|TRBJ2-7
TGTGCCAGCAGCGCTCAGGGTCTGAGTCTGTACTTC
CASSAQGLSLYF
>NA|TRBV5-4|NA|TRBJ2-7
TGTGCCAGCAGCTTGTCAGGGATCGACGAGCAGTACTTC
CASSLSGIDEQYF
>NA|TRBV6-5|TRBD2|TRBJ2-7
TGTGCCAGCAGTCAAACTAGCGGGAGCTCCTACGAGCAGTACTTC
CASSQTSGSSYEQYF
>NA|TRBV5-6|NA|TRBJ1-2
TGTGCCAGCAGCTTGATAACAGCCATATATGGCTACACCTTC
CASSLITAIYGYTF
>NA|TRBV11-3|NA|TRBJ2-1
TGTGCCAGCAGCCCCGGGTCGAATGAGCAGTTCTTC
CASSPGSNEQFF
>NA|TRBV7-9|TRBD2|TRBJ2-7
TGTGCCACCGGCGGGGCTAGCGGGAACCACGAGCAGTACTTC
CATGGASGNHEQYF
>few|TRBV4-2|TRBD1|TRBJ2-1
TGTGCCGCCAGTGGACAGGGTTCCTACAATGAGCAGTTCTTC
CAASGQGSYNEQFF
>NA|TRBV7-2|TRBD2|TRBJ2-1
TGTGCCAGCAGCTTAGCGCGTCTTCTAGCGGGATTGGGAAATGAGCAGTTCTTC
CASSLARLLAGLGNEQFF
>NA|TRBV5-4|TRBD1|TRBJ2-7
TGTGCCAGCAGCCCGGGACAGTCGACCTACGAGCAGTACTTC
CASSPGQSTYEQYF
>NA|TRBV27|NA|TRBJ2-7
TGTGCCAGCTCCCTGGGGGGAAGGGCCGGGCGCGAGCAGTACTTC
CASSLGGRAGREQYF
>NA|TRBV27|TRBD1|TRBJ2-7
TGTGCCAGCACTGACAGGGGGCACGAGCAGTACTTC
CASTDRGHEQYF
>NA|TRBV11-3|NA|TRBJ2-3
TGTGCCAGCAGCGCCAGCGGATATAGCACAGATACGCAGTATTTT
CASSASGYSTDTQYF
>NA|TRBV28|NA|TRBJ2-7
TGTGCCAGCAGCTCCCGAGGCGAGCAGTACTTC
CASSSRGEQYF
>NA|TRBV10-2|TRBD2|TRBJ2-1
TGCGCCAGCACCAGACTAGCGGGCGACTACAATGAGCAGTTCTTC
CASTRLAGDYNEQFF
>NA|TRBV27|NA|TRBJ2-7
TGTGCCAGCACCGGGACACGCTACGAGCAGTACTTC
CASTGTRYEQYF
>NA|TRBV27|NA|TRBJ2-1
TGTGCCAGCAGTTCTTACAGGGAAACGGGCAATGAGCAGTTCTTC
CASSSYRETGNEQFF
>NA|TRBV10-3|TRBD1|TRBJ1-1
TGTGCCATCAGTGGCGGGACAGGGGGCAAGAACACTGAAGCTTTCTTT
CAISGGTGGKNTEAFF
>NA|TRBV2|TRBD1|TRBJ1-3
TGTGCCAGCAGTGAAGCAAGGGGGCAAGTCTCTGGAAACACCATATATTTT
CASSEARGQVSGNTIYF
>NA|TRBV15|NA|TRBJ2-7
TGTGCCACCAGCAGAGCTGGAGTAGACTACGAGCAGTACTTC
CATSRAGVDYEQYF
>NA|TRBV5-6|NA|TRBJ2-3
TGTGCCAGCAGCGTAATCACAGATACGCAGTATTTT
CASSVITDTQYF
>few|TRBV4-1|TRBD2|TRBJ2-3
TGCGCCAGCAGCCAAGAACGGGAGGCCCCAGATACGCAGTATTTT
CASSQEREAPDTQYF
>few|TRBV6-5|TRBD1|TRBJ2-7
TGTGCCAGCAGCCCAACAGGGGGCAATTACGAGCAGTACTTC
CASSPTGGNYEQYF
>NA|TRBV5-8|TRBD2|TRBJ2-2
TGTGCCAGCAGCTTGGGTCTAGCGGGAGGGCCTAACACCGGGGAGCTGTTTTTT
CASSLGLAGGPNTGELFF
>NA|TRBV2|TRBD2|TRBJ2-1
TGTGCCAGCAGTGAACAGGCGGGAGGGCCGGTTGAGCAGTTCTTC
CASSEQAGGPVEQFF
>NA|TRBV7-6|NA|TRBJ2-5
TGTGCCAGCAGCTTAGCCCAGCGGGCGCAAGAGACCCAGTACTTC
CASSLAQRAQETQYF
>NA|TRBV6-5|TRBD2|TRBJ2-5
TGTGCCAGCAGCCCCGGGGGGGCGCGGGACCAGTACTTC
CASSPGGARDQYF
>NA|TRBV6-1|TRBD1|TRBJ2-7
TGTGCCAGCAGTGAAGAGCGGACAGGGGCCTACGAGCAGTACTTC
CASSEERTGAYEQYF
>NA|TRBV11-1|TRBD1|TRBJ1-2
TGTGCCAGCAGCAAGTCCGGGACAGGGTCCTATGGCTACACCTTC
CASSKSGTGSYGYTF
>NA|TRBV15|TRBD2|TRBJ2-7
TGTGCCACCAGCAGAGAGGGACTAGCCGCCAGCTCCTACGAGCAGTACTTC
CATSREGLAASSYEQYF
>NA|TRBV11-1|TRBD2|TRBJ2-3
TGTGCCAGCAGCTTACAGCGGGAGCGCACAGATACGCAGTATTTT
CASSLQRERTDTQYF
>NA|TRBV9|TRBD1|TRBJ2-6
TGTGCCAGCAGCGCCCCTCGACAGGGAATCTCTGGGGCCAACGTCCTGACTTTC
CASSAPRQGISGANVLTF
>NA|TRBV19|NA|TRBJ1-2
TGTGCCAGTAGTAGTTTTGAGTGGGGCTACACCTTC
CASSSFEWGYTF
>NA|TRBV4-3|TRBD2|TRBJ2-6
TGCGCCAGCAGCCAAGATCTCGGGACTACCCTCAGAGGTGGGGCCAACGTCCTGACTTTC
CASSQDLGTTLRGGANVLTF
>NA|TRBV7-2|NA|TRBJ2-7
TGTGCCAGCAGCTTAGCTGCCGGGACTGGGTCCTACGAGCAGTACTTC
CASSLAAGTGSYEQYF
>NA|TRBV5-4|TRBD2|TRBJ2-2
TGTGCCAGCAGCTTGACTAGCGGGCCAACCGGGGAGCTGTTTTTT
CASSLTSGPTGELFF
>NA|TRBV28|TRBD2|TRBJ2-7
TGTGCCAGCAGTGGCCGGGACCGGGGGGGTTACGAGCAGTACTTC
CASSGRDRGGYEQYF